This TCR beta chain comes out of a study of cytomegalovirus exposure and HLA in healthy donors. As for the study in general: There were some 120 million unique TCR beta sequences, drawn from about 179 million T cells, in an earlier analysis.

The primer mix had 60 Vbeta and 13 Jbeta primers. Libraries were prepared by immunoSEQ multiplex PCR; TCRdb keeps only in-frame clonotypes and omits some of them. The data show about 150,000 clones, more than 60% seen once. Findings and limits, study-wide: Cytomegalovirus-associated status was assigned to approximately 160 TCR beta chains. The authors later linked a missense DCLRE1C variant to TCR beta V- and J-gene trimming. Rarity held for most TCR sequences, but there were some public TCRs that occurred in many donors.

Remarks on this clone: Its antigen is not known.

This CDR3 is 16 amino acids long. Trimming cost V 4 bases and J 7 bases, with 22 bases left between them. Per germline, CDR1 MNHEY and CDR2 SVGAGI. The gene calls are TRBV6-5 and TRBJ2-5, with D possibly being TRBD1 (5 bases). The sequence derives from a man between 18 and 35 years old in good health and CMV-seropositive. The source material was PBMCs. DNA of the CDR3: TGTGCCAGCAGTTCCCCTGGTAGTCCGGCTGGGGCGACCCAGTACTTC. This gives the protein CASSSPGSPAGATQYF.